The clone carrying this T cell receptor beta chain was picked up one time. This sample stems from a study of blood T cells in healthy people across ages. PCR was performed a second time for about 7 to 11 cycles using a sample-barcoded 5' primer and a J-beta primer mix. Each CDR3 protein gets one entry after TCRdb re-called the 5' RACE reads with MiXCR. The sample lists 800,000 to 950,000 distinct CDR3 sequences, about 29% occurring once. CDR3 length: 16 amino acids. Losses at the gene ends were 4 bases for V and 8 bases for J; bases not matched to a gene: 12. The germline V gene has CDR1 LGHDT and CDR2 YNNKEL (reference sequence). These data were also reused for a study on T cells of mothers and their children.

The source material was blood. V usage is TRBV3-1 and J usage is TRBJ1-4, with 8 bases matching TRBD1. This TCR came from a middle-aged woman in good health. The CDR3 reads CASSRSGQGEDEKLFF. CDR3 DNA: TGTGCCAGCAGCCGTTCTGGACAGGGAGAGGACGAAAAACTGTTTTTT.